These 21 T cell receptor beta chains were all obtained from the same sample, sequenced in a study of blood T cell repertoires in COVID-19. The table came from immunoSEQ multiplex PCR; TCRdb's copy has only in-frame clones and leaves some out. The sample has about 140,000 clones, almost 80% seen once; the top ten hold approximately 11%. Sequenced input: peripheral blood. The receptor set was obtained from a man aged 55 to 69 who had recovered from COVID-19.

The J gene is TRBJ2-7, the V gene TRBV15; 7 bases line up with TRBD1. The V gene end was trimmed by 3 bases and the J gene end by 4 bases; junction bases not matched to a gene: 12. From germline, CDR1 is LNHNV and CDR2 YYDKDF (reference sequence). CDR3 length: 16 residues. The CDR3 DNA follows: TGTGCCACCAGCAGCAGTACAGGGGCGAGACAGTACGAGCAGTACTTC. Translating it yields CATSSSTGARQYEQYF.

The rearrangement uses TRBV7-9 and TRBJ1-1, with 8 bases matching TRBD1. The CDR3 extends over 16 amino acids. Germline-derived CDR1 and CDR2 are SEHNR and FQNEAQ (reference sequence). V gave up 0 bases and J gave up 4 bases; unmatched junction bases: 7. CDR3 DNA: TGTGCCAGCAGCTTAGCCGATGGGACAGGCGGCACTGAAGCTTTCTTT. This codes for CASSLADGTGGTEAFF.

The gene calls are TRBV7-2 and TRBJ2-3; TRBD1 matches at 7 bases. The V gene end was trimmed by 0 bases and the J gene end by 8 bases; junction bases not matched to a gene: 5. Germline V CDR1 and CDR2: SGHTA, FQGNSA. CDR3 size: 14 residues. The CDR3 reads CASSLAARGSTQYF. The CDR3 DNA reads TGTGCCAGCAGCTTAGCGGCCAGGGGGAGTACGCAGTATTTT. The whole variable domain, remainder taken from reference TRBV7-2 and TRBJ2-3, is GAGVSQSPSNKVTEKGKDVELRCDPISGHTALYWYRQSLGQGLEFLIYFQGNSAPDKSGLPSDRFSAERTGGSVSTLTIQRTQQEDSAVYLCASSLAARGSTQYFGPGTRLTVL.

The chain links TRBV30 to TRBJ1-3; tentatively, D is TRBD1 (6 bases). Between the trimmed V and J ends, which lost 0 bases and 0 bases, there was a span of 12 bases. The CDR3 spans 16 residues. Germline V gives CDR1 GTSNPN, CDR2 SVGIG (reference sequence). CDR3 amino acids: CAWSVPDRTSGNTIYF. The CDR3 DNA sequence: TGTGCCTGGAGTGTACCCGACAGGACCTCTGGAAACACCATATATTTT.

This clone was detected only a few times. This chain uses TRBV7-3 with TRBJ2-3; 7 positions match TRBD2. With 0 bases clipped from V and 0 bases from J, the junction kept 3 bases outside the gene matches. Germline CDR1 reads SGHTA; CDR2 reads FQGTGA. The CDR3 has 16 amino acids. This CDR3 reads CASSLTGGESTDTQYF. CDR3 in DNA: TGTGCCAGCAGCTTAACGGGAGGGGAGAGCACAGATACGCAGTATTTT.

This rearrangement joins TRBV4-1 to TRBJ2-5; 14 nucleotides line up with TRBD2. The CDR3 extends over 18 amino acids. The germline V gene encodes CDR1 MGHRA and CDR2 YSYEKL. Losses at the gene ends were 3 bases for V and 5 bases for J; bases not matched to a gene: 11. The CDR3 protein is CASSQGLAGVGLGETQYF. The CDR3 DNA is TGCGCCAGCAGCCAGGGACTAGCGGGAGTCGGCCTCGGGGAGACCCAGTACTTC.

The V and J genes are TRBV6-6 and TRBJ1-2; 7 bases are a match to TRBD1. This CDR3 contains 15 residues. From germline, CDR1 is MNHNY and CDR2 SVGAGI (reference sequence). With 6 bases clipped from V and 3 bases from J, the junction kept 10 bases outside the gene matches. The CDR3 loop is CASSLGQVQDYGYTF. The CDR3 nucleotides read TGTGCCAGCAGCCTAGGACAGGTCCAAGACTATGGCTACACCTTC.

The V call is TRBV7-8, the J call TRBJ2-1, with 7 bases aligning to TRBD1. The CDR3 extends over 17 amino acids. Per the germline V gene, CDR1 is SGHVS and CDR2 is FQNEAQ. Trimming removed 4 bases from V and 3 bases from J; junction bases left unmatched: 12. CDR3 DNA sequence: TGTGCCAGCAGCTCATTCCGAGGGGGCCTATACTACAATGAGCAGTTCTTC. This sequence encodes CASSSFRGGLYYNEQFF.

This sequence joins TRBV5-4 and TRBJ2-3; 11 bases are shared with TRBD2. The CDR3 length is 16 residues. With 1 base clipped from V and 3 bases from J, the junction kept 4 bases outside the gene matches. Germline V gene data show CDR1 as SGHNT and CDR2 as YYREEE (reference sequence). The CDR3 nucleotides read TGTGCCAGCAGCTTGAAGGTAGCGGGAGGGACAGATACGCAGTATTTT. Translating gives CASSLKVAGGTDTQYF. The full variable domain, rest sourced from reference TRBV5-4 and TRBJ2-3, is ETGVTQSPTHLIKTRGQQVTLRCSSQSGHNTVSWYQQALGQGPQFIFQYYREEENGRGNFPPRFSGLQFPNYSSELNVNALELDDSALYLCASSLKVAGGTDTQYFGPGTRLTVL.

CDR3 sequence (DNA): TGTGCCAGCAGCCAAGCTGTTTTCGACACCATATATTTT. The encoded protein is CASSQAVFDTIYF. The rearrangement uses TRBV3-1 (or the pseudogene TRBV3-2) and TRBJ1-3; D gene uncertain. The CDR3 runs to 13 residues. Trimming removed 1 base at V and 8 bases at J, with 9 bases between. Germline V lookup: CDR1 LGHDT, CDR2 YNNKEL (reference sequence).

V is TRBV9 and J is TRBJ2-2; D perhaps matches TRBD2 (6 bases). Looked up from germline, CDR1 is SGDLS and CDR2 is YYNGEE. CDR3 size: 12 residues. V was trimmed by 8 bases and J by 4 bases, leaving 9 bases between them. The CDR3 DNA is TGTGCCAGTAGGGACTTCACCGGGGAGCTGTTTTTT. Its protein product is CASRDFTGELFF.

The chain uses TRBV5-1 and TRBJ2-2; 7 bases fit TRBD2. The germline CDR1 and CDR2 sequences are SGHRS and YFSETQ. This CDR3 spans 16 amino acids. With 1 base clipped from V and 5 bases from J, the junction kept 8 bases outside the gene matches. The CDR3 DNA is TGCGCCAGCAGCTTGTCCCTAGCGGAAGGAACCGGGGAGCTGTTTTTT. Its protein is CASSLSLAEGTGELFF. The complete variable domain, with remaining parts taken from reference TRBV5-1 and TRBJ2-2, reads KAGVTQTPRYLIKTRGQQVTLSCSPISGHRSVSWYQQTPGQGLQFLFEYFSETQRNKGNFPGRFSGRQFSNSRSEMNVSTLELGDSALYLCASSLSLAEGTGELFFGEGSRLTVL.

CDR3 bases: TGTGCCATCAGTGATAGCGGGGGGGCCGGCGGCGAGCAGTACTTC. Its protein is CAISDSGGAGGEQYF. The chain combines TRBV10-3 with TRBJ2-7; 11 nucleotides align to TRBD2. The germline V gene has CDR1 ENHRY and CDR2 SYGVKD. V was pared by 3 bases and J by 6 bases, with 7 bases of the junction left unmatched. The CDR3 length is 15 residues.

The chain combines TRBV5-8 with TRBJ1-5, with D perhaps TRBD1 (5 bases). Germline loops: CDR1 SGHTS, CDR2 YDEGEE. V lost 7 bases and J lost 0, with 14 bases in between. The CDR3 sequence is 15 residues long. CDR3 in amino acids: CASRQTEDSNQPQHF. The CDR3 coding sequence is TGTGCCAGCCGCCAGACAGAAGATAGCAATCAGCCCCAGCATTTT. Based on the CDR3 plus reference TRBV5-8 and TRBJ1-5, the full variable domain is EAGVTQSPTHLIKTRGQQATLRCSPISGHTSVYWYQQALGLGLQFLLWYDEGEERNRGNFPPRFSGRQFPNYSSELNVNALELEDSALYLCASRQTEDSNQPQHFGDGTRLSIL.

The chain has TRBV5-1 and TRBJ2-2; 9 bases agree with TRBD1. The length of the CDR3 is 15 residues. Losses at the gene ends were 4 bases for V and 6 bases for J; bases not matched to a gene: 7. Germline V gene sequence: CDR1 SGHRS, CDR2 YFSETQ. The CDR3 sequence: CASSPGTGRPGELFF. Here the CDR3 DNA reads TGCGCCAGCAGCCCCGGGACAGGGCGGCCCGGGGAGCTGTTTTTT.

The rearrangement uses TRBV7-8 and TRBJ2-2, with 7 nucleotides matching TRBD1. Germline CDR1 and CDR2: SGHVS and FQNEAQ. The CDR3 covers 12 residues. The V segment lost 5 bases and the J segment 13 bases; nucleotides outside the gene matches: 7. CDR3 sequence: CASSREGAGLFF. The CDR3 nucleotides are TGTGCCAGCAGCCGCGAGGGGGCTGGGCTGTTTTTT. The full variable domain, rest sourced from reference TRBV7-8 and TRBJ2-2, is GAGVSQSPRYKVAKRGQDVALRCDPISGHVSLFWYQQALGQGPEFLTYFQNEAQLDKSGLPSDRFFAERPEGSVSTLKIQRTQQEDSAVYLCASSREGAGLFFGEGSRLTVL.

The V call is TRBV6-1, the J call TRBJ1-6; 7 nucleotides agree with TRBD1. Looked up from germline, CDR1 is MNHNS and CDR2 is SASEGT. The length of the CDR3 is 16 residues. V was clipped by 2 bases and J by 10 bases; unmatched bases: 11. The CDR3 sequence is CASSEPLTGMGSPLHF. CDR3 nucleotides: TGTGCCAGCAGTGAACCCCTGACAGGGATGGGATCACCCCTCCACTTT.

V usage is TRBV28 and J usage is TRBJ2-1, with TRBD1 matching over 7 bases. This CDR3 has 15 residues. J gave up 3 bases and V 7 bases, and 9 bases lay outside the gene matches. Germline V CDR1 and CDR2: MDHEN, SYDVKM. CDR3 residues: CASNYRTGFYNEQFF. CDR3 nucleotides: TGTGCCAGCAATTATCGGACAGGCTTCTACAATGAGCAGTTCTTC.

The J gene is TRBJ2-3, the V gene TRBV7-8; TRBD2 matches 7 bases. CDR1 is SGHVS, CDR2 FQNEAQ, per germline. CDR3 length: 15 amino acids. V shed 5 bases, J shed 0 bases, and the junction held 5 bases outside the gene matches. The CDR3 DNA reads TGTGCCAGCAGCCGAGCGGGGACTAGCACAGATACGCAGTATTTT. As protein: CASSRAGTSTDTQYF.

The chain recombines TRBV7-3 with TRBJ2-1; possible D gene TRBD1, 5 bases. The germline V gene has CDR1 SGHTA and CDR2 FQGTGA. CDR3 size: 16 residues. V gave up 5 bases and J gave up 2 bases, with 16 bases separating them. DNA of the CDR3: TGTGCCAGCAGCCCTAGGGGTGGTAGAGCCTACAATGAGCAGTTCTTC. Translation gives CASSPRGGRAYNEQFF. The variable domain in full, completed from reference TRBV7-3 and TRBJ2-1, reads GAGVSQTPSNKVTEKGKYVELRCDPISGHTALYWYRQSLGQGPEFLIYFQGTGAADDSGLPNDRFFAVRPEGSVSTLKIQRTERGDSAVYLCASSPRGGRAYNEQFFGPGTRLTVL.

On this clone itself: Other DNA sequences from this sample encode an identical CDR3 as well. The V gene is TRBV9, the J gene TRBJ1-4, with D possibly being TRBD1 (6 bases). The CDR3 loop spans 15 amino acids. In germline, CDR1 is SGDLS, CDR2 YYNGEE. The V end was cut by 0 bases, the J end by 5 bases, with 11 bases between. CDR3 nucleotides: TGTGCCAGCAGCGTAGGGGGGCGAAGGAATGAAAAACTGTTTTTT. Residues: CASSVGGRRNEKLFF.